Described below is a single T cell receptor beta chain sequence and its context. Primed by a sample-barcoded 5' primer and a J-beta primer mix, a second PCR proceeded for about 7 to 12 cycles. TCRdb itself ran the 5' RACE reads through MiXCR, one entry per CDR3 protein. The sample includes 380,000 or so distinct CDR3 sequences, about 52% of them seen just once. This sample was taken from a study of blood T cells in healthy people across ages. The sample taken for sequencing was blood. The receptor comes from a man aged 55-75 years in good health.

CDR3 residues: CATSDMDRVDNEQFF. CDR3 coding DNA: TGTGCCACCAGTGATATGGACAGGGTTGACAATGAGCAGTTCTTC. The chain employs TRBV24-1 and TRBJ2-1; 8 bases align to TRBD1. This CDR3 comprises 15 residues. From germline, CDR1 is KGHDR and CDR2 SFDVKD. V lost 3 bases, J lost 5 bases, and 5 bases stayed unmatched.